The clone carrying this T cell receptor beta chain appeared a few times. What it binds is unknown. Germline V gene sequence: CDR1 SGHRS, CDR2 YFSETQ. Trimming cost V 1 base and J 2 bases, with 15 bases left between them. The CDR3 sequence is 17 residues long. This sample is part of a study of T-cell reconstitution after alpha-beta-depleted transplantation in children. Study observations and caveats: T-cell counts and diversity at one year following transplant were attributed mainly to newly produced T cells.

It was with unique molecular identifiers that the TCRbeta library was prepared. MiXCR, run by TCRdb on the PCR reads, gives a single entry per CDR3 protein. The sample consists of about 210,000 distinct CDR3 sequences, over 15% of them appearing once. This chain joins TRBV5-1 and TRBJ2-2; possibly TRBD1 for D (6 bases). This specimen consisted of PBMCs, mostly from graft donor cells, obtained 360 days after TCRalphabeta/CD19-depleted stem cell transplant. This receptor was obtained from a male patient aged 2-15 years who had a stem cell transplant for acute lymphoblastic leukemia, so the T cells may come from the graft donor. The CDR3 nucleotides read TGCGCCAGCAGCTTGACAGGGCCATATGATAACACCGGGGAGCTGTTTTTT. Protein: CASSLTGPYDNTGELFF.